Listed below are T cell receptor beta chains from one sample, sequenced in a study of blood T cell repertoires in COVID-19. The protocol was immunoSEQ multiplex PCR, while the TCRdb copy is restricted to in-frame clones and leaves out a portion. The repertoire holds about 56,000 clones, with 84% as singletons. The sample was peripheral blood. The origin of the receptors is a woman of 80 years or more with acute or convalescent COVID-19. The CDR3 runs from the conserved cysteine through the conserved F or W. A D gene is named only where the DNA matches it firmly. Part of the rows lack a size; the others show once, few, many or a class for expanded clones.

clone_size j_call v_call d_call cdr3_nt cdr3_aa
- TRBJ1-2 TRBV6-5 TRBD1 TGTGCCAGCAGTTACTCCTCAGGGGGCTTACTAGGCTACACCTTC CASSYSSGGLLGYTF
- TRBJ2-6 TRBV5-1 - TGCGCCAGCAGCTTGGATACAGGGAGCTCTGGGGCCAACGTCCTGACTTTC CASSLDTGSSGANVLTF
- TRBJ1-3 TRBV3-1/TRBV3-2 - TGTGCCAGCAGCCACCACACGACAGAGAGGAACACCATATATTTT CASSHHTTERNTIYF
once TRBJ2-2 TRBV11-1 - TGTGCCAGCAGCTTAGCGTCCCCAGGGCGGACCGGGGAGCTGTTTTTT CASSLASPGRTGELFF
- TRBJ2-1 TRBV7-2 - TGTGCCAGCAGCGTCCGGACTGGCGCCTACAATGAGCAGTTCTTC CASSVRTGAYNEQFF
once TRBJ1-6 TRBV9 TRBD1 TGTGCCAGCAGCAGAAACACAGGGGCGAATTCACCCCTCCACTTT CASSRNTGANSPLHF
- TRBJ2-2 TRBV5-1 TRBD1 TGCGCCAGCAGCTTTCGGTCGGACAGGGGGGCCGGGGAGCTGTTTTTT CASSFRSDRGAGELFF
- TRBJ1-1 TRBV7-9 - TGTGCCAGCAGCGTTACGGTGAACACTGAAGCTTTCTTT CASSVTVNTEAFF
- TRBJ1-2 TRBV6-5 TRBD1 TGTGCCAGCAGGGACAGGGGGCATGACTATGGCTACACCTTC CASRDRGHDYGYTF
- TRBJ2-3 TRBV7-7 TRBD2 TGTGCCAGCAGCTTAATAGCGGGGGGCACAGATACGCAGTATTTT CASSLIAGGTDTQYF
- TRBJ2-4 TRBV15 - TGTGCCACCAGCACACATCAAAACATTCAGTACTTC CATSTHQNIQYF
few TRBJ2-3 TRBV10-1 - TGCGCCAGCAGTGAGGGCTTTGTAGACAGTAGCACAGATACGCAGTATTTT CASSEGFVDSSTDTQYF
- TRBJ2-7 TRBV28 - TGTGCCAGCAGGGGGGGACAGCAGCCCTACGAGCAGTACTTC CASRGGQQPYEQYF
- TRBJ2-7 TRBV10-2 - TGCGCCAGCAGTGAAGGAAGCGTTTACGAGCAGTACTTC CASSEGSVYEQYF
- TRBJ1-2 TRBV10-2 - TGCGCCAGCAGTGCCAGCTATGGCTACACCTTC CASSASYGYTF
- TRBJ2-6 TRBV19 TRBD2 TGTGCCAGTAGTGGCCATAGCGGGGGGGCTGGTGGGGCCAACGTCCTGACTTTC CASSGHSGGAGGANVLTF
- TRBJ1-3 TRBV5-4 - TGTGCCAGCAGCTCACAGTTCTCTGGAAACACCATATATTTT CASSSQFSGNTIYF
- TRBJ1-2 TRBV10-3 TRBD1 TGTGCCATCAAGGGGCAGGGGGGAAACTATGGCTACACCTTC CAIKGQGGNYGYTF
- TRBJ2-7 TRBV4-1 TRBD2 TGCGCCAGCAGCCAAGACGAAGCGGGGGGGCGGGAGCAGTACTTC CASSQDEAGGREQYF
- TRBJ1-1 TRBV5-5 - TGTGCCAGCAGCTTCCAGGAGAACACTGAAGCTTTCTTT CASSFQENTEAFF
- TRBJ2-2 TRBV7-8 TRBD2 TGTGCCAGCAGCCAGAGCGGGGGGGCCACCGGGGAGCTGTTTTTT CASSQSGGATGELFF
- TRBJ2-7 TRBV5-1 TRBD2 TGCGCCAGCAACCGGGAGGGACAAGCCTACGAGCAGTACTTC CASNREGQAYEQYF
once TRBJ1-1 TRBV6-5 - TGTGCCAGCAACAGGGACGGCAACACTGAAGCTTTCTTT CASNRDGNTEAFF
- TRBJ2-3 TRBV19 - TGTGCCACTTCAGTGGGTAGCGGCTACACAGATACGCAGTATTTT CATSVGSGYTDTQYF
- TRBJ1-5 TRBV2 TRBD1 TGTGCCAGCAGTGAAGCGCGGCCAGGGGGGTTGCAGCCCCAGCATTTT CASSEARPGGLQPQHF
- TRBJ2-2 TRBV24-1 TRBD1 TGTGCCACCAGTGATTTGCCAGGGGGAAACACCGGGGAGCTGTTTTTT CATSDLPGGNTGELFF
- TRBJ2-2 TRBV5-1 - TGCGCCAGCAGCTTGGCGATAGGCGGGCGGAACACCGGGGAGCTGTTTTTT CASSLAIGGRNTGELFF
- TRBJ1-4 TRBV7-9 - TGTGCCAGCAGCCCCTACGGTACAACTAATGAAAAACTGTTTTTT CASSPYGTTNEKLFF
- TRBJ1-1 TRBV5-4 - TGTGCCAGCAGCTTGGGAAGGACAGCTAACACTGAAGCTTTCTTT CASSLGRTANTEAFF
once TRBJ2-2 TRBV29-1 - TGCAGCGTCCGTAGGGGTTTGGGCACCGGGGAGCTGTTTTTT CSVRRGLGTGELFF
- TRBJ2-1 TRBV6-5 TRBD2 TGTGCCAGCAGTTCCGGGACTAGCGGATACAATGAGCAGTTCTTC CASSSGTSGYNEQFF
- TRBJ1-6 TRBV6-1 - TGTGCCAGCAGTGATAACTATCCAGATTCACCCCTCCACTTT CASSDNYPDSPLHF
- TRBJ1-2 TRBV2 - TGTGCCAGCAGCTACAGGGTCGACTATGGCTACACCTTC CASSYRVDYGYTF
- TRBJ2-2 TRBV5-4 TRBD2 TGTGCCAGCAGCTCGGGGGGTTACACCGGGGAGCTGTTTTTT CASSSGGYTGELFF
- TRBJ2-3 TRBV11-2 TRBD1 TGTGCCAGCAGCCGGGGACAGGGGGTGTCAGATACGCAGTATTTT CASSRGQGVSDTQYF
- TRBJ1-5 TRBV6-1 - TGTGCCAGCAGTGAAGAGATGTACAGTCACAATCAGCCCCAGCATTTT CASSEEMYSHNQPQHF
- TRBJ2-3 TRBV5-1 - TGCGCCAGCAGCTTTAGGTCGACGACTAGCACAGATACGCAGTATTTT CASSFRSTTSTDTQYF
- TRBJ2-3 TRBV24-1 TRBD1 TGTGCCACCAGTACTGCCCCGGGACAGGGGACAGATACGCAGTATTTT CATSTAPGQGTDTQYF
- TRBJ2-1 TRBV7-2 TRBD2 TGTGCCAGCAGCATTAGCGGGGGGGCGACGGACGAGCAGTTCTTC CASSISGGATDEQFF
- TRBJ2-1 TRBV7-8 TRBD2 TGTGCCAGCAGCTCAACGCATAGCGGGTGGCACAATGAGCAGTTCTTC CASSSTHSGWHNEQFF
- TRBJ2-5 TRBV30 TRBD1 TGTGCCTGGAGTCGCCCACAGGGGTTTGGAGAGACCCAGTACTTC CAWSRPQGFGETQYF
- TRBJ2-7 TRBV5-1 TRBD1 TGCGCCAGCAGAACCGGGACAGGGGGTTACGAGCAGTACTTC CASRTGTGGYEQYF
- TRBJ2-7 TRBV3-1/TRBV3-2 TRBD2 TGTGCCAGCAGCCCCGGGGTAGCGGGCAACTACGAGCAGTACTTC CASSPGVAGNYEQYF
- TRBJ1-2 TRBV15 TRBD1 TGTGCCACCGCGTCTCCGGGACAGGTTATTAACTATGGCTACACCTTC CATASPGQVINYGYTF
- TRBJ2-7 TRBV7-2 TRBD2 TGTGCCAGCAGCTCCAGCGGGGCGAGCTCCTACGAGCAGTACTTC CASSSSGASSYEQYF